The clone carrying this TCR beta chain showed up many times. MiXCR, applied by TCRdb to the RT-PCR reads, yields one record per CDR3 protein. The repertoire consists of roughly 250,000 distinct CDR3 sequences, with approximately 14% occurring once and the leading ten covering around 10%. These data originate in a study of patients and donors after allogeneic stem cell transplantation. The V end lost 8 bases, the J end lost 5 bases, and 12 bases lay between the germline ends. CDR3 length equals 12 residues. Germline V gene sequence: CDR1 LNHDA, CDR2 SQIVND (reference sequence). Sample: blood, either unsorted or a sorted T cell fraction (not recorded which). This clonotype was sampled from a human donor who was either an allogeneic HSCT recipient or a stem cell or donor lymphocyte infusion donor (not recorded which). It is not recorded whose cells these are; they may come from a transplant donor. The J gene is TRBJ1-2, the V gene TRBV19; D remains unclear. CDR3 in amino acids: CASSAGGYGYTF. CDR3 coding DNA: TGTGCCAGTTCGGCTGGTGGGTATGGCTACACCTTC. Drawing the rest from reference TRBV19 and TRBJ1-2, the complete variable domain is DGGITQSPKYLFRKEGQNVTLSCEQNLNHDAMYWYRQDPGQGLRLIYYSQIVNDFQKGDIAEGYSVSREKKESFPLTVTSAQKNPTAFYLCASSAGGYGYTFGSGTRLTVV.